This T cell receptor (beta chain) was found in a study of shared clonotypes between healthy human individuals (dated by TCRdb to 2020 to 2021). At the level of the whole study: Three men and a couple of women, aged 18 to 49 years, made up the cohort. Per donor, three plates each were used for CD4 naive and CD4 memory, two for CD8 naive, and one for CD8 memory. The study deeply sequenced blood TCR repertoires of several healthy adults to estimate repertoire size and the extent of clonotype sharing between individuals. Different laboratories and diverse techniques were used to prepare libraries and sequence TCR repertoires, to increase sequencing depth and limit assay-specific biases. Each donor's leukapheresis produced roughly between roughly 0.85 and 10 billion PBMCs. Results and caveats for the whole study, not just this receptor: Based on pairwise subsampling, the degree of clonotype sharing among donors was expected to be affected by sequencing depth. Because the study included a small number of donors, the genetic and exposure-history diversity represented was limited. About 5% of naive CD4, 3.5% of naive CD8, about 2.1% of memory CD4, and around 0.42% of memory CD8 clonotypes were shared across several donors. Sampling was restricted to blood, and TCR repertoires in tissues likely differ from the TCR repertoires found in blood. Larger estimated clonotype richness was generally found for naive subsets than for memory subsets. Compared with non-shared clonotypes, clonotypes shared by all four sorted-subset donors had higher generation probabilities. Incomplete sequencing was indicated by rarefaction of sorted-subset datasets, despite the large sequencing depth.

Using the deep immunoSEQ assay, multiplex PCR amplified TCR CDR3 regions from genomic DNA. Genomic DNA extracted from each cell subset was distributed evenly over all wells of several immunoSEQ 96-well plates, and each plate served as one replicate. Each replicate PCR for sorted subsets received 200 ng genomic DNA, equal to about 30,000 T cell genomes. Purified libraries were quantified with a Qubit 3.0 fluorometer, sized on a Bioanalyzer 2100, and re-quantified with the KAPA Library Quantification kit. A separate single-read 150-cycle Illumina NextSeq 550 flow cell was used to sequence each immunoSEQ 96-well plate. The published analysis was carried out like this. The immunoSEQ output contained only junctional sequences without quality scores, so filtering could not match that applied to full-length reads. Sequences were annotated with PyIR, a Python wrapper for IgBLAST v1.9, and V/J genes and CDR3 were assigned using IMGT germline references. Reads with weak V/J assignments (E-value above 1e-6), missing CDR3, stop codons, out-of-frame junctions, or ambiguous translated residues were removed. V3J clonotypes were defined as sequences sharing the same inferred V gene, J gene, and CDR3 amino acid sequence. Percentage overlap between repertoires was computed as shared unique clonotypes divided by the size of the smaller repertoire. Repertoire richness was assessed with RTK rarefaction, the Chao1 estimator, and Recon v2.1 estimates of unobserved clonotypes. Generation probabilities were computed with OLGA for all TCRbeta clonotypes obtained by the gDNA method from a few donors. TCRdb provides this immuneACCESS table in a form limited to in-frame rearrangements. Some clones are lacking; in checked studies, under half of them reflect an unresolved V gene, and why the rest are absent is not known. V and J calls and clone size are as listed in that table; D and trimming were resolved from the DNA. In all, the sample holds 1.5 million to 2.5 million clones, and approximately 94% of those were seen once. The top ten constitute approximately 1% of the sample.

Of note for this clone: The clone's antigen remains unknown. Base-call qualities are not available, and no considerably larger clone is one nucleotide away.

The CDR3 spans 16 residues, from the cysteine through the phenylalanine. Only the CDR3 DNA is retained, 48 bases long and in frame from the first base. A distance of 18 bases separates the germline ends of V and J, which lose 4 bases and 4 bases respectively. The germline V gene supplies CDR1 SGDLS and CDR2 YYNGEE. CD8 naive samples consisted of CD45RO-negative cells that were positively selected for CCR7, yielding a CD45RA+CCR7+ population without TemRA cells. Healthy HIV-negative adults with no recently reported acute infections or vaccinations were included as donors. Every donor was a Caucasian adult residing in Nashville, Tennessee, USA. Blood was collected by leukapheresis, and PBMCs were isolated by Ficoll-Histopaque density gradient centrifugation and then cryopreserved in liquid nitrogen vapor phase. Analytical flow cytometry was used to check the purity and quantity of every magnetically sorted T cell population. Each sorted fraction had its genomic DNA isolated and then quantified by UV absorbance on a Nanodrop 2000c.

The receptor comes from a man in his late teens or twenties in good health. Sequencing was performed on naive CD8+ T cells sorted from blood. The cell subset or site label for this specimen denotes: CD45RA+CCR7+. In this chain, TRBV9 is recombined with TRBJ2-1; the best D guess is TRBD2, with 5 bases matching. The CDR3 reads as follows: CASSSPEEGGYNEQFF. The base sequence is TGTGCCAGCAGCTCCCCTGAAGAGGGTGGGTACAATGAGCAGTTCTTC. The CDR3, completed at both ends by the reference TRBV9 and TRBJ2-1 genes, gives the full variable domain DSGVTQTPKHLITATGQRVTLRCSPRSGDLSVYWYQQSLDQGLQFLIQYYNGEERAKGNILERFSAQQFPDLHSELNLSSLELGDSALYFCASSSPEEGGYNEQFFGPGTRLTVL.